This TCR beta chain was sequenced during a study of cytomegalovirus exposure and HLA in healthy donors. Study results and limitations: Among the most significant clusters, several appeared linked to common viral pathogens in a later analysis. Clonal expansion, a later analysis showed, was greater in HLA-associated TCR beta chains than in equally common others. Most likely, a cluster of highly shared sequence variants arose as a sequencing artifact.

Germline CDR1 KGHSH, CDR2 LQKENI. There are 14 residues in the CDR3. Trimming took 6 bases from V and 4 from J, leaving 15 bases between them. PCR primers comprised 60 Vbeta and 13 Jbeta primers. Original data processing: Later, an analysis found 75 million to 90 million unique TCR beta chains, and 10 million to 11 million of these were shared. Data came from immunoSEQ multiplex PCR; TCRdb stores just in-frame clones and leaves some out. That table gives V, J and clone size, and the DNA gave D and trimming. The sample contains 150,000 to 200,000 clones, approximately 88% of which appear only once. As to this clone: No antigen is known for it.

The rearrangement uses TRBV18 and TRBJ1-1; tentative D call: TRBD1 (5 bases). This receptor was identified in a boy younger than 10 in good health and CMV-seronegative. Sequenced material: PBMCs. The CDR3 coding sequence is TGTGCCAGCTCTGAAGACAGAATGGGCACTGAAGCTTTCTTT. This gives the protein CASSEDRMGTEAFF.